The rows below give T cell receptor beta chains drawn from one sample of a study of T cells in Graves' hyperthyroidism and ophthalmopathy. A single record per CDR3 protein comes from TCRdb applying MiXCR to the multiplex PCR reads. The top ten clones hold 2.5% to 4% of a sample with some 650,000 distinct CDR3 sequences, roughly 16% of them seen once. Sequencing used blood. The receptors stem from a woman in her thirties or forties with Graves' ophthalmopathy. Both conserved end residues are part of each CDR3. The D gene is left open where the match is weak. Size tells how often a clone was seen (once, few, many) or the class of an expanded clone, and some rows leave it out.

TRBJ2-1 TRBV12-3/TRBV12-4 few - CASSLIEKYNEQFF TGTGCCAGCAGTTTGATCGAGAAATACAATGAGCAGTTCTTC
TRBJ2-1 TRBV12-3/TRBV12-4 - TRBD2 CASSSRGGGTYNEQFF TGTGCCAGCAGTTCCCGGGGGGGAGGGACCTACAATGAGCAGTTCTTC
TRBJ2-7 TRBV7-9 many TRBD1 CASSPTLGQGFYEQYF TGTGCCAGCAGCCCGACCCTCGGACAGGGCTTCTACGAGCAGTACTTC
TRBJ1-5 TRBV20-1 - TRBD1 CSARVPGGNNQPQHF TGCAGTGCTAGAGTTCCAGGGGGTAACAATCAGCCCCAGCATTTT
TRBJ2-5 TRBV19 - TRBD2 CASRPQRGAGETQYF TGTGCCAGCAGGCCCCAGCGGGGGGCTGGAGAGACCCAGTACTTC
TRBJ1-2 TRBV18 many - CASSPGSTNYGYTF TGTGCCAGCTCACCAGGCAGCACTAACTATGGCTACACCTTC
TRBJ2-1 TRBV13 - - CASSVAIGAEQFF TGTGCCAGCAGCGTAGCGATAGGAGCTGAGCAGTTCTTC
TRBJ1-1 TRBV6-1 - - CASSEVRGHGAFF TGTGCCAGCAGTGAAGTGCGGGGGCACGGAGCTTTCTTT
TRBJ2-3 TRBV7-2 many TRBD2 CASSLTSGLRDTQYF TGTGCCAGCAGCTTAACTAGCGGGCTGAGAGATACGCAGTATTTT
TRBJ2-1 TRBV29-1 - TRBD2 CSVETSGGAGNEQFF TGCAGCGTTGAGACTAGCGGGGGGGCCGGTAATGAGCAGTTCTTC
TRBJ2-1 TRBV18 many TRBD2 CASSPPAGDGEQFF TGTGCCAGCTCACCCCCCGCGGGAGACGGTGAGCAGTTCTTC
TRBJ2-3 TRBV20-1 many - CSARNPSTDTQYF TGCAGTGCTAGAAACCCAAGCACAGATACGCAGTATTTT
TRBJ2-3 TRBV28 many - CASCGPQFDTQYF TGTGCCAGCTGTGGCCCCCAGTTTGATACGCAGTATTTT
TRBJ1-5 TRBV20-1 many TRBD1 CSASETGYSNQPQHF TGCAGTGCTAGCGAGACAGGGTATAGCAATCAGCCCCAGCATTTT
TRBJ2-3 TRBV20-1 - TRBD2 CSAPGTSGTDTQYF TGCAGTGCCCCCGGGACTAGCGGCACAGATACGCAGTATTTT
TRBJ2-2 TRBV5-1 - - CASSLVPDSSNTGELFF TGCGCCAGCAGCTTGGTACCCGACTCGAGTAACACCGGGGAGCTGTTTTTT
TRBJ1-5 TRBV4-1 - - CASSQEPAQYQPQHF TGCGCCAGCAGCCAAGAGCCAGCCCAGTATCAGCCCCAGCATTTT
TRBJ1-2 TRBV5-1 many - CASSLAGYSGYTF TGCGCCAGCAGCTTGGCCGGGTATTCTGGCTACACCTTC
TRBJ2-7 TRBV6-1 few - CASSEAVGSEYEQYF TGTGCCAGCAGTGAAGCGGTAGGGAGTGAATACGAGCAGTACTTC
TRBJ1-5 TRBV19 few TRBD1 CASRDRSGQPQHF TGTGCCAGTAGGGACAGGTCGGGACAGCCCCAGCATTTT
TRBJ2-4 TRBV28 - - CASSQTMGGTKNIQYF TGTGCCAGCAGCCAAACAATGGGGGGTACCAAAAACATTCAGTACTTC
TRBJ1-2 TRBV27 - - CATRGGPRGYTF TGTGCCACCCGGGGTGGGCCTAGGGGCTACACCTTC
TRBJ2-1 TRBV7-3 many - CASSLNPAGEQFF TGTGCCAGCAGCCTGAACCCGGCGGGTGAGCAGTTCTTC
TRBJ1-6 TRBV28 many TRBD1 CATHGTANSPLHF TGTGCCACCCACGGGACAGCGAATTCACCCCTCCACTTT
TRBJ2-2 TRBV2 many - CASRNAGTNTGELFF TGTGCCAGCAGGAACGCGGGAACGAACACCGGGGAGCTGTTTTTT
TRBJ2-1 TRBV20-1 - - CSARGGQSSYNEQFF TGCAGTGCTAGAGGGGGCCAAAGCTCCTACAATGAGCAGTTCTTC
TRBJ2-5 TRBV7-8 few - CASSLSPLGKQETQYF TGTGCCAGCAGCTTAAGCCCCCTAGGGAAACAAGAGACCCAGTACTTC
TRBJ2-1 TRBV3-1 many - CASSGRGFSRYNEQFF TGTGCCAGCAGCGGAAGGGGGTTTTCGAGGTACAATGAGCAGTTCTTC
TRBJ2-3 TRBV28 few - CASTPGGTDTQYF TGTGCCAGCACACCAGGGGGCACAGATACGCAGTATTTT
TRBJ1-1 TRBV2 many - CASSVEGMNTEAFF TGTGCCAGCAGTGTGGAGGGTATGAACACTGAAGCTTTCTTT
TRBJ2-2 TRBV5-1 many - CASSGGPNTGELFF TGCGCCAGCAGCGGGGGCCCGAACACCGGGGAGCTGTTTTTT
TRBJ2-3 TRBV11-2 - TRBD2 CASSPPPGLANTQYF TGTGCCAGCAGCCCCCCCCCCGGACTAGCGAACACGCAGTATTTT
TRBJ1-1 TRBV20-1 many - CSARDRALWYTEAFF TGCAGTGCTAGAGATAGAGCCTTGTGGTACACTGAAGCTTTCTTT
TRBJ2-5 TRBV2 - TRBD2 CASRPGGLAGGGQETQYF TGTGCCAGCAGACCCGGGGGACTAGCGGGGGGAGGGCAAGAGACCCAGTACTTC
TRBJ2-1 TRBV18 many - CASSKLDNEQFF TGTGCCAGCTCGAAGCTGGACAATGAGCAGTTCTTC
TRBJ2-7 TRBV10-2 - - CASTAGYEQYF TGCGCCAGCACTGCCGGCTACGAGCAGTACTTC
TRBJ2-1 TRBV28 - TRBD2 CASSPRGGLAAPKPPSTPNEQFF TGTGCCAGCAGCCCTCGCGGGGGACTAGCGGCACCCAAACCGCCTTCTACTCCCAATGAGCAGTTCTTC
TRBJ1-2 TRBV29-1 many - CSVVPLHRDNSYGYTF TGCAGCGTTGTTCCCTTACACCGGGACAACTCCTATGGCTACACCTTC
TRBJ2-3 TRBV12-5 - TRBD2 CASGLAGARTDTQYF TGTGCTAGTGGACTAGCGGGGGCCCGCACAGATACGCAGTATTTT
TRBJ1-5 TRBV20-1 many - CSAAKDRYSNQPQHF TGCAGTGCGGCTAAGGATCGCTATAGCAATCAGCCCCAGCATTTT
TRBJ2-3 TRBV27 - TRBD2 CASKAGSGTDTQYF TGTGCCAGTAAAGCGGGAAGCGGCACAGATACGCAGTATTTT
TRBJ2-1 TRBV19 - - CASSPLSVSYNEQFF TGTGCCAGTAGCCCTTTATCCGTAAGTTACAATGAGCAGTTCTTC
TRBJ2-3 TRBV9 - - CASSVRDAAAQNTQYF TGTGCCAGCAGCGTAAGAGACGCAGCAGCCCAAAATACGCAGTATTTT